This is a list of T cell receptor beta chains from one sample in a study of identical twins. TCRdb called the 5' RACE reads again in MiXCR, with one record for every CDR3 protein. The repertoire has 420,000 or so distinct CDR3 sequences, less than 20% of them found once; the top ten carry roughly 12%. The sequencing input was naive T cells sorted from blood. The receptors originated from a man aged 45-65 years in good health. Each CDR3 is given with its conserved first and last residue. A D gene is named only where the DNA matches it firmly. Clone size is not always given. Where it is, it says once, few, many or a class for expanded clones.

j_call: TRBJ1-2; d_call: .; clone_size: .; v_call: TRBV6-4; cdr3_nt: TGTGCCAGCAGTGTTTCGGGCACGGGGTCGGCCAACTATGGCTACACCTTC; cdr3_aa: CASSVSGTGSANYGYTF
j_call: TRBJ2-2; d_call: .; clone_size: .; v_call: TRBV7-6; cdr3_nt: TGTGCCAGCAGCTTAGGAAGGACACGCACCGGGGAGCTGTTTTTT; cdr3_aa: CASSLGRTRTGELFF
j_call: TRBJ2-4; d_call: .; clone_size: .; v_call: TRBV14; cdr3_nt: TGTGCCAGCGGCCAGTTCGGTAGGAACATTCAGTACTTC; cdr3_aa: CASGQFGRNIQYF
j_call: TRBJ1-2; d_call: TRBD1; clone_size: .; v_call: TRBV4-3; cdr3_nt: TGCGCCAGCAGCCCCTCAAGGACAGGCTATGGCTACACCTTC; cdr3_aa: CASSPSRTGYGYTF
j_call: TRBJ2-7; d_call: .; clone_size: few; v_call: TRBV20-1; cdr3_nt: TGCAGTGCTAGGCACTCGGAGCAGTACTTC; cdr3_aa: CSARHSEQYF
j_call: TRBJ2-3; d_call: TRBD2; clone_size: .; v_call: TRBV30; cdr3_nt: TGTGCCTGGAGTCCACGCGGCGGGGGGGGCACAGATACGCAGTATTTT; cdr3_aa: CAWSPRGGGGTDTQYF
j_call: TRBJ1-4; d_call: .; clone_size: .; v_call: TRBV20-1; cdr3_nt: TGCAGTGCCCCGAACAGGAGAACTAATGAAAAACTGTTTTTT; cdr3_aa: CSAPNRRTNEKLFF
j_call: TRBJ2-2; d_call: .; clone_size: few; v_call: TRBV9; cdr3_nt: TGTGCCAGCAGCCGACAACAGACCGGGGAGCTGTTTTTT; cdr3_aa: CASSRQQTGELFF
j_call: TRBJ2-7; d_call: TRBD2; clone_size: few; v_call: TRBV2; cdr3_nt: TGTGCCAGCAGTGAAGCCGGACTAGCGGGAGAAAGGTACGAGCAGTACTTC; cdr3_aa: CASSEAGLAGERYEQYF
j_call: TRBJ2-3; d_call: .; clone_size: many; v_call: TRBV20-1; cdr3_nt: TGCAGTGCTAACCTAGGTCTTTCGGCAGATACGCAGTATTTT; cdr3_aa: CSANLGLSADTQYF
j_call: TRBJ1-6; d_call: .; clone_size: .; v_call: TRBV5-1; cdr3_nt: TGCGCCAGCAGCCAATCCGGGCCTGTGTATAATTCACCCCTCCACTTT; cdr3_aa: CASSQSGPVYNSPLHF
j_call: TRBJ2-7; d_call: .; clone_size: .; v_call: TRBV4-2; cdr3_nt: TGTGCCAGCAGCCAAGCCCGGACGTCGTACGAGCAGTACTTC; cdr3_aa: CASSQARTSYEQYF
j_call: TRBJ1-1; d_call: .; clone_size: many; v_call: TRBV5-1; cdr3_nt: TGCGCCAGCAACAATGCGGCAGGGATGGGGATGAACACTGAAGCTTTCTTT; cdr3_aa: CASNNAAGMGMNTEAFF
j_call: TRBJ2-7; d_call: TRBD1; clone_size: few; v_call: TRBV7-9; cdr3_nt: TGTGCCAGCAGCTGGCCACCGACAGGGGTTGGCGACGAGCAGTACTTC; cdr3_aa: CASSWPPTGVGDEQYF
j_call: TRBJ1-4; d_call: .; clone_size: few; v_call: TRBV20-1; cdr3_nt: TGCAGTGCTAGAGGACAGCCCCGAGCTGAAAAACTGTTTTTT; cdr3_aa: CSARGQPRAEKLFF
j_call: TRBJ2-3; d_call: .; clone_size: .; v_call: TRBV6-5; cdr3_nt: TGTGCCAGCAGTTACTCGACCCGGCTTGAGGCAGAAGATACGCAGTATTTT; cdr3_aa: CASSYSTRLEAEDTQYF
j_call: TRBJ1-1; d_call: .; clone_size: .; v_call: TRBV12-3/TRBV12-4; cdr3_nt: TGTGCCAGCTCGAATGGGGGTGCCACTGAAGCTTTCTTT; cdr3_aa: CASSNGGATEAFF
j_call: TRBJ2-2; d_call: .; clone_size: few; v_call: TRBV7-7; cdr3_nt: TGTGCCAGCAGCCAGGGGCGAGGCACCGGGGAGCTGTTTTTT; cdr3_aa: CASSQGRGTGELFF
j_call: TRBJ2-3; d_call: .; clone_size: many; v_call: TRBV11-2; cdr3_nt: TGTGCCAGCAGCCTCGGCGAGGTCACAGATACGCAGTATTTT; cdr3_aa: CASSLGEVTDTQYF
j_call: TRBJ1-6; d_call: .; clone_size: .; v_call: TRBV5-5; cdr3_nt: TGTGCCAGCAGCTTGGACGCCAGGGGTAGTTCACCCCTCCACTTT; cdr3_aa: CASSLDARGSSPLHF